The entry that follows covers one T cell receptor beta chain sequence. This sample was taken from a study of technical replicates of blood from a handful of donors. The repertoire was sequenced with immunoSEQ multiplex PCR; TCRdb's copy has only in-frame clones and lacks some. In the table there are about 84,000 clones, roughly 93% of which are singletons. The CDR3 covers 17 residues. The V gene end was trimmed by 4 bases and the J gene end by 3 bases; junction bases not matched to a gene: 8. Germline V gene lookup returns CDR1 MGHRA and CDR2 YSYEKL. This clonotype originated in a human donor in good health. The V and J genes are TRBV4-1 and TRBJ2-3; 12 positions match TRBD2. Sequenced material: T cells isolated from PBMCs. The CDR3 DNA reads TGCGCCAGCAGCCGCCCGACTAGCGGGAGTCGTACAGATACGCAGTATTTT. As protein: CASSRPTSGSRTDTQYF.